This TCR beta chain was sequenced for a study of beta chain features in type 1 diabetes. Study-level background: Analysis included about 110 million sorted cells drawn from all samples.

Based on CD45RO/CCR7/CD25/CD127/CD95/CD27, CD4+ regulatory, stem cell-like memory, naive and central memory cells were sorted. Without exception, sorted populations had purity beyond 95%. The CDR3 spans 14 residues. The germline V and J ends were trimmed by 6 bases and 4 bases, with 13 bases remaining between them. Germline V CDR1 and CDR2: LNHDA, SQIVND (reference sequence). What was sequenced were expressed TCRB transcripts, since all of the isolated RNA had been reverse transcribed. The protocol was immunoSEQ multiplex PCR, while the TCRdb copy is restricted to in-frame clones and leaves out a portion. This table holds approximately 250,000 clones, over 12% found once.

The genes are TRBV19 and TRBJ2-1, with no clear D. Sequenced input: naive CD4+ T cells from blood. The origin of this receptor is a woman in her forties in good health. CDR3 sequence reads: CASRSSLLYNEQFF. CDR3 DNA sequence: TGTGCCAGTAGGTCGTCGCTACTATACAATGAGCAGTTCTTC.